Listed here is a single T cell receptor beta chain. Antigen specificity is unknown. This specimen belongs to a study of T cells in Graves' hyperthyroidism and ophthalmopathy. Points from the study as a whole: Through a model of 13 V-J features, ophthalmopathy was separated from stable hyperthyroidism. In blood, most of the thyroid clonotypes expanded above 0.001 were also present.

Authors of the study amplified TCR beta CDR3 regions from RNA transcripts. The primer set for the first-round RT-PCR of the TCR CDR3 was HTBI. MiXCR, applied by TCRdb to the multiplex PCR reads, yields one record per CDR3 protein. This sample has a few hundred thousand distinct CDR3 sequences, with about 16% found just once. The germline V and J ends were trimmed by 7 bases and 7 bases, with 11 bases remaining between them. The CDR3 spans 11 residues. Germline V gene data show CDR1 as SQVTM and CDR2 as ANQGSEA. The sequence derives from a woman between 25 and 40 years old with Graves' ophthalmopathy. The sample was blood. This sequence joins TRBV29-1 and TRBJ2-1, with D perhaps TRBD1 or TRBD2 (5 bases each). CDR3 nucleotides: TGCAGCGACAATGGGGGTAATGAGCAGTTCTTC. As protein: CSDNGGNEQFF.